Listed here is a single T cell receptor beta chain. The data belong to a study of T cell changes during pregnancy in multiple sclerosis. Per germline, CDR1 LNHNV and CDR2 YYDKDF (reference sequence). With 0 bases removed from V and 0 bases from J, the gap between germline ends came to 9 bases. The CDR3 consists of 16 residues. Only in-frame clones appear in the TCRdb table, and some are missing; sequencing was by immunoSEQ multiplex PCR. Altogether 25,000 or so clones are present, approximately 86% being singletons, with the ten largest covering about 1.2%. The origin of this receptor is a female donor in good health, enrolled as a control in a pregnancy study. The source material was CD4+ T cells from peripheral blood mononuclear cells, sampled in the first trimester of pregnancy. The chain recombines TRBV15 with TRBJ1-3, with D unclear. The chain's CDR3 is CATSRDLAGSGNTIYF. For the CDR3, the DNA is TGTGCCACCAGCAGAGATCTCGCAGGCTCTGGAAACACCATATATTTT.